This T cell receptor beta chain was sequenced during a study of OX40 agonist ivuxolimab in advanced cancers. For the study at large: A diagnosis of hepatocellular carcinoma, melanoma, renal cell or head and neck cancer was present in dose-escalation patients. Those enrolled were approximately 78% male, with a mean age of approximately 60 years and ages from roughly 20 to 90. Study results and caveats: There was clonal expansion of CD4+ and CD8+ blood T cells by week 6 at 0.1 to 3.0 mg/kg. Patients with a partial response at 0.1-3.0 mg/kg had among the lowest clonal expansion.

This CDR3 spans 13 amino acids. Deletions cut 0 bases from V and 3 bases from J, with 6 bases between. The germline CDR1 and CDR2 sequences are MNHEY and SVGAGI. TCRdb's copy holds only in-frame clones and misses some; the assay was immunoSEQ multiplex PCR. The sample shows tens of thousands of clones, more than 75% of them seen only once. Note on this clone: Its specificity is not known.

This sequence originates from an adult with an advanced solid tumor such as melanoma, head and neck, liver or kidney cancer. Sequences were derived from CD4+ or CD8+ T cells sorted from blood, sampled in a trial of the OX40 agonist ivuxolimab. The rearrangement uses TRBV6-5 and TRBJ2-7; D gene uncertain. CDR3 DNA sequence: TGTGCCAGCAGTTACTCGAGACACTACGAGCAGTACTTC. Its protein product is CASSYSRHYEQYF.